This TCR beta chain comes out of a study of shared clonotypes between healthy human individuals. Study in general: For every donor, three CD4 naive, three CD4 memory, two CD8 naive and one CD8 memory plates were used.

The CDR3 runs 15 residues. Germline CDR1 and CDR2: SGHVS and FQNEAQ. V dropped 5 bases and J dropped 5; count of bases not matched to a gene: 11. Each replicate PCR on the sorted subsets used approximately 180 ng DNA (around 30,000 T cell genomes). Assay used: immunoSEQ multiplex PCR; TCRdb lists only in-frame clones, some missing. The sample carries hundreds of thousands of clones, approximately 95% recorded once. CD45RO-negative, CCR7-positively selected cells formed the naive CD8 fraction, excluding terminally differentiated effector memory CD45RA+ cells. The specimen sequenced was naive CD8+ T cells sorted from blood. The TCR comes from a woman aged 25 to 39 in good health. J is TRBJ2-7 and V is TRBV7-8; TRBD2 matches at 8 bases. The CDR3 protein is CASSRGRGGNDEQYF. In DNA form, the CDR3 reads TGTGCCAGCAGCCGGGGACGCGGGGGGAACGACGAGCAGTACTTC.